These 2 T cell receptor beta chains originate from one sample sequenced in a study of cytomegalovirus exposure and HLA in healthy donors. TCRdb's table, derived via immunoSEQ multiplex PCR, lists solely in-frame clones and lacks some. The sample carries around 230,000 clones, 86% recorded once. Sequenced sample: PBMCs. Every receptor here comes from a woman aged 25-40 years in good health and CMV-seropositive.

This sequence joins TRBV30 and TRBJ2-7; D possibly corresponds to TRBD1 (5 bases). The CDR3 consists of 12 residues. Between the trimmed V and J ends, which lost 0 bases and 5 bases, there was a span of 8 bases. Per the germline V gene, CDR1 is GTSNPN and CDR2 is SVGIG (reference sequence). Here the CDR3 reads CAWSVVRDEQYF. CDR3 coding DNA: TGTGCCTGGAGTGTAGTCAGGGACGAGCAGTACTTC.

The rearrangement joins TRBV5-1 to TRBJ2-7; possible D gene TRBD2, 5 bases. The V end was cut by 3 bases, the J end by 0 bases, with 10 bases between. The CDR3 length is 14 residues. CDR1 and CDR2 from the germline V gene are SGHRS and YFSETQ. The DNA of the CDR3 is TGCGCCAGCAGCTCCGGACTTAGCTCCTACGAGCAGTACTTC. Translating gives CASSSGLSSYEQYF.